This passage covers 10 T cell receptor beta chains from one sample sequenced in a study of Graves' ophthalmopathy and Graves' hyperthyroidism. Beta-chain TCR CDR3 regions were amplified from RNA transcripts. An opening RT-PCR round employed HTBI primers and preceded a second-round multiplex PCR. TCRdb reanalysed the multiplex PCR reads using MiXCR and keeps one entry per CDR3 protein. Of 260,000 or so distinct CDR3 sequences listed, approximately 42% were seen once; the top ten hold less than 60%. Sequenced sample: peripheral blood. These receptors all stem from an adult man with Graves' ophthalmopathy.

The chain combines TRBV7-9 with TRBJ1-2; D is uncertain. CDR3 length: 14 amino acids. Germline assignment: CDR1 SEHNR and CDR2 FQNEAQ (reference sequence). Trimming stripped 5 bases from V and 2 bases from J, with 12 bases between. The CDR3 region is CASSPAAGNYGYTF. CDR3 nucleotides: TGTGCCAGCAGCCCCGCCGCGGGGAACTATGGCTACACCTTC.

The chain has TRBV10-2 and TRBJ2-7; D gene ambiguous. V was cut by 7 bases and J by 0 bases, with 10 bases left in between. Germline assignment: CDR1 WSHSY and CDR2 SAAADI. This CDR3 has 13 residues. The CDR3 loop reads CASTKGPSYEQYF. The CDR3 coding sequence is TGCGCCAGCACCAAAGGACCCTCCTACGAGCAGTACTTC.

The chain carries TRBV4-1 and TRBJ2-6; D is undetermined. Trimming removed 1 base at V and 8 bases at J, with 12 bases between. The CDR3 has 15 amino acids. The germline V gene has CDR1 MGHRA and CDR2 YSYEKL. The CDR3 sequence is CASSQARSETNVLTF. The CDR3 bases are TGCGCCAGCAGCCAAGCCAGGTCTGAGACCAACGTCCTGACTTTC.

This clonotype was seen more than once but under ten times. The J gene is TRBJ2-2, the V gene TRBV15, with a tentative D call TRBD1 (5 bases). Trimming took off 11 bases at V and 1 base at J, with 17 bases between the two ends. The CDR3 sequence is 15 residues long. Germline CDR1 is LNHNV and CDR2 is YYDKDF (reference sequence). CDR3 DNA: TGTGCCGCCGGACCCGAAGACAGGAACACCGGGGAGCTGTTTTTT. It specifies CAAGPEDRNTGELFF.

For this clonotype: As the CDR3 is not closed by the conserved phenylalanine or tryptophan, this likely results from a read error. The chain couples TRBV20-1 to TRBJ1-2; D unresolved. V was trimmed by 6 bases and J by 4 bases, leaving 9 bases between them. The CDR3 is made up of 11 amino acids. Germline assignment: CDR1 DFQATT and CDR2 SNEGSKA (reference sequence). CDR3 sequence reads: CSAAVSYGYTL. The CDR3 DNA reads TGCAGTGCAGCGGTGAGCTATGGCTACACCCTC.

In this sample, this clonotype turned up once. Since the CDR3 does not end with the conserved phenylalanine or tryptophan, this likely comes from a read error. The chain uses TRBV7-2 and TRBJ2-7, with 10 bases that match TRBD1. V was pared by 6 bases and J by 2 bases, with 4 bases of the junction left unmatched. The CDR3 is 14 amino acids. Germline V CDR1 and CDR2: SGHTA, FQGNSA. The CDR3 DNA reads TGTGCCAGCAGACCCGGGACAGGGGCCTACGAGCAGTACCTC. This translates into CASRPGTGAYEQYL.

The V and J genes are TRBV5-1 and TRBJ2-5; D is possibly TRBD2 (6 bases). Trimming removed 0 bases at V and 3 bases at J, with 12 bases between. The CDR3 covers 15 residues. CDR1 and CDR2 (germline): SGHRS, YFSETQ. The CDR3 loop is CASSLVSGTEETQYF. CDR3 sequence (DNA): TGCGCCAGCAGCTTGGTGTCAGGGACTGAAGAGACCCAGTACTTC.

In regard to this clonotype: At one boundary the junction diverges from the germline segment, which might be a read error. The chain employs TRBV15 and TRBJ1-3; D is uncertain. This CDR3 region has 18 residues. CDR1 is LNHNV and CDR2 is YYDKDF in the germline V gene (reference sequence). The CDR3 DNA reads as TGTGCCACCAGCAGAGGGGGTTCCGGACGGATCTCTGGAGACACCATATATTTT. It is translated as CATSRGGSGRISGDTIYF.

This clonotype appeared a few times. This rearrangement joins TRBV28 to TRBJ1-5; D is unclear. The CDR3 is made up of 15 amino acids. Germline values: CDR1 MDHEN, CDR2 SYDVKM. Deletions cut 7 bases from V and 2 bases from J, with 15 bases between. The chain's CDR3 is CASKIAGGGNQPQHF. The DNA for the CDR3 is TGTGCCAGCAAAATTGCGGGAGGAGGCAATCAGCCCCAGCATTTT.

The V call is TRBV5-1, the J call TRBJ1-1; D might be TRBD1 (5 bases). Germline assignment: CDR1 SGHRS and CDR2 YFSETQ. The CDR3 has 16 residues. Trimming stripped 1 base from V and 1 base from J, with 14 bases between. DNA of the CDR3: TGCGCCAGCAGCTTGTATCGGGGGTCGGCGAACACTGAAGCTTTCTTT. This sequence encodes CASSLYRGSANTEAFF. Based on the CDR3 plus reference TRBV5-1 and TRBJ1-1, the full variable domain is KAGVTQTPRYLIKTRGQQVTLSCSPISGHRSVSWYQQTPGQGLQFLFEYFSETQRNKGNFPGRFSGRQFSNSRSEMNVSTLELGDSALYLCASSLYRGSANTEAFFGQGTRLTVV.